This entry lists 10 T cell receptor beta chains sequenced from one sample in a study of cytomegalovirus exposure and HLA in healthy donors (dated by TCRdb to the late 2010s). Library preparation employed the immunoSEQ multiplex PCR assay. TCRdb carries this immuneACCESS record with in-frame sequences only. Its versions omit some clonotypes, under half of them owing to an unresolved V gene in the studies checked, with the rest unexplained. The sample includes hundreds of thousands of clones, with roughly 90% observed a single time. The top ten clones comprise over 0.85% of the sample. Sequenced input: PBMCs. Receptors originate from a woman aged 18-29 years in good health and CMV-seronegative.

This clone has a single count. V gene TRBV27 combines with J gene TRBJ2-1; 7 bases match TRBD1. V was pared by 5 bases and J by 9 bases, with 13 bases of the junction left unmatched. Per germline, CDR1 MNHEY and CDR2 SMNVEV (reference sequence). The CDR3 loop spans 15 amino acids. CDR3 coding DNA: TGTGCCAGCAGTCCCCGGACAGGAAGCGTTGGTGAGCAGTTCTTC. Translation: CASSPRTGSVGEQFF.

The chain links TRBV6-5 to TRBJ1-2; a possible D gene is TRBD1 (6 bases). Trimming removed 2 bases from V and 3 bases from J, with 13 bases in between. The CDR3 is 15 residues long. The germline CDR1 and CDR2 sequences are MNHEY and SVGAGI. The CDR3 here is CASSYRGRGYYGYTF. CDR3 nucleotides: TGTGCCAGCAGTTACAGGGGCAGGGGTTACTATGGCTACACCTTC.

The chain employs TRBV7-2 and TRBJ1-6, with D possibly TRBD1 on 6 matching bases. Germline V gene data show CDR1 as SGHTA and CDR2 as FQGNSA. The CDR3 consists of 14 residues. Trimming cost V 7 bases and J 6 bases, with 13 bases left between them. Here the CDR3 DNA reads TGTGCCAGCACCAAGCGGACAGCTAATTCACCCCTCCACTTT. The encoded protein is CASTKRTANSPLHF. The full variable domain, in which reference TRBV7-2 and TRBJ1-6 provide the parts outside the CDR3, is GAGVSQSPSNKVTEKGKDVELRCDPISGHTALYWYRQSLGQGLEFLIYFQGNSAPDKSGLPSDRFSAERTGGSVSTLTIQRTQQEDSAVYLCASTKRTANSPLHFGNGTRLTVT.

V gene TRBV2 combines with J gene TRBJ1-2; D remains unclear. The CDR3 runs 13 residues. The V end was cut by 6 bases, the J end by 2 bases, with 10 bases between. Germline CDR1 reads SNHLY; CDR2 reads FYNNEI. In DNA form, the CDR3 reads TGTGCCAGCAGACGAGGAGCGAACTATGGCTACACCTTC. As protein: CASRRGANYGYTF.

The rearrangement joins TRBV2 to TRBJ2-4, with D possibly matching TRBD2 (6 bases). V was shortened by 3 bases and J by 0 bases, with 9 bases between the two germline ends. Germline-derived CDR1 and CDR2 are SNHLY and FYNNEI. The CDR3 has 15 amino acids. The CDR3 nucleotides read TGTGCCAGCAGTGATCCGGGACTAGCCAAAAACATTCAGTACTTC. Residues: CASSDPGLAKNIQYF.

The chain employs TRBV21-1 and TRBJ2-5; the table's D call of TRBD2 was not tested on the DNA. TRBV21-1 is assigned pseudogene status. This CDR3 region has 14 residues. The CDR3 region has the DNA TGTGCCAGCAGCAAAGTGAGGGAGAAAGAGACCCAGTACTTC. This codes for CASSKVREKETQYF.

V is TRBV9 and J is TRBJ2-3, with 8 bases aligning to TRBD2. Looked up from germline, CDR1 is SGDLS and CDR2 is YYNGEE. The ends lost 0 bases at V and 0 bases at J; junction bases unmatched: 9. This CDR3 comprises 18 residues. CDR3 nucleotides: TGTGCCAGCAGCGTAGACCCGGGAGGGCCCCCTAGCACAGATACGCAGTATTTT. Protein: CASSVDPGGPPSTDTQYF.

Comments on this clone: This same CDR3 is encoded by further DNA sequences in the sample. The chain has TRBV28 and TRBJ1-2, with D hard to call. Trimming left V 5 bases short and J 3 bases short, with 4 bases between. This CDR3 is built from 11 residues. CDR1 is MDHEN and CDR2 is SYDVKM in the germline V gene. CDR3 amino acids: CASSLDYGYTF. The CDR3 region has the DNA TGTGCCAGCAGTCTCGACTATGGCTACACCTTC.

This clone was picked up one time. This chain uses TRBV30 with TRBJ2-1, with 7 nucleotides matching TRBD2. Germline V gives CDR1 GTSNPN, CDR2 SVGIG (reference sequence). J lost 3 bases, V lost 0 bases, and 2 bases had no gene match. The CDR3 extends over 14 amino acids. CDR3 in amino acids: CAWSVLADYNEQFF. CDR3 nucleotides: TGTGCCTGGAGTGTCCTAGCGGACTACAATGAGCAGTTCTTC.

The genes are TRBV19 and TRBJ2-7, with 11 bases fitting TRBD2. This CDR3 has 14 residues. V trimming: 5 bases; J trimming: 2 bases; junction bases outside the gene matches: 2. From germline, CDR1 is LNHDA and CDR2 SQIVND (reference sequence). The CDR3 coding sequence is TGTGCCAGTAGTGTAGCGGGAGGGGCCTACGAGCAGTACTTC. It encodes CASSVAGGAYEQYF. Full variable domain (remainder filled in from reference TRBV19 and TRBJ2-7): DGGITQSPKYLFRKEGQNVTLSCEQNLNHDAMYWYRQDPGQGLRLIYYSQIVNDFQKGDIAEGYSVSREKKESFPLTVTSAQKNPTAFYLCASSVAGGAYEQYFGPGTRLTVT.